This T cell receptor (beta chain) was observed in a study of shared clonotypes between healthy human individuals. CDR3 size: 13 residues. Trimming removed 8 bases from V and 4 bases from J, with 15 bases in between. From germline, CDR1 is MNHNS and CDR2 SASEGT. TCRdb's table, derived via immunoSEQ multiplex PCR, lists solely in-frame clones and lacks some. The sample has about 2.4 million clones; 90% to 95% are singletons. Material for sequencing was naive CD4+ T cells from PBMCs. Subset indicated: CD45RA+ positively selected. The TCR sequence derives from a man aged 18 to 29 in good health. Some clones in this sample may be carry-over from other donors' samples. J is TRBJ2-7 and V is TRBV6-1; tentatively, D is TRBD1 (6 bases). CDR3 DNA: TGTGCCAGCCAGATTAACAGGGTTTACGAGCAGTACTTC. It codes for CASQINRVYEQYF.